The 8 T cell receptor beta chains below were found in one sample sequenced in a study of blood T cell repertoires in COVID-19. Measured with immunoSEQ multiplex PCR; TCRdb has only the in-frame clones, and not every one. This table holds approximately 170,000 clones, roughly four fifths found once. The specimen sequenced was peripheral blood. The receptor source for this set is a man between 60 and 75 years old with active or convalescent COVID-19.

This chain connects TRBV18 to TRBJ1-4; a possible D gene is TRBD1 (6 bases). Per the germline V gene, CDR1 is KGHSH and CDR2 is LQKENI. V lost 0 bases, J lost 8 bases, and 13 bases lay in between. The CDR3 is 15 amino acids. The CDR3 region is CASSPPGQPGEKLFF. DNA for the CDR3: TGTGCCAGCTCACCACCAGGACAGCCGGGGGAAAAACTGTTTTTT.

The V and J genes are TRBV19 and TRBJ2-7; 7 bases map to TRBD2. This CDR3 spans 15 amino acids. Looked up from germline, CDR1 is LNHDA and CDR2 is SQIVND (reference sequence). V was clipped by 5 bases and J by 6 bases; unmatched bases: 13. The CDR3 DNA reads as TGTGCCAGTAGTGACTTAGCGGGTTCAGAGGTCGAGCAGTACTTC. Translated: CASSDLAGSEVEQYF.

The V call is TRBV2, the J call TRBJ1-5; the match to TRBD1 covers 8 bases. There are 16 residues in the CDR3. CDR1 SNHLY and CDR2 FYNNEI come from the germline V gene. Trimming cost V 4 bases and J 6 bases; bases outside gene matches: 11. As DNA, the CDR3 is TGTGCCAGCAGTGGGCAGGGGGCTCTCTTGCCTCAGCCCCAGCATTTT. It encodes CASSGQGALLPQPQHF.

Concerning this clone itself: The same CDR3 is also encoded by other DNA sequences in this sample. The chain uses TRBV7-8 and TRBJ2-2; 8 positions agree with TRBD1. Losses at the gene ends were 1 base for V and 1 base for J; bases not matched to a gene: 2. Germline CDR1 is SGHVS and CDR2 is FQNEAQ. The CDR3 covers 16 residues. CDR3 in DNA: TGTGCCAGCAGCTTAGTGGGGACAGGGAACACCGGGGAGCTGTTTTTT. Translation gives CASSLVGTGNTGELFF.

In its sample, this clone was seen once. This chain connects TRBV19 to TRBJ1-3, with a tentative D call TRBD1 (6 bases). V dropped 3 bases and J dropped 0 bases, with 12 bases sitting between them. The CDR3 runs to 16 residues. Germline loops: CDR1 LNHDA, CDR2 SQIVND (reference sequence). The CDR3 is CASSIGQLSSGNTIYF. Written as DNA, the CDR3 is TGTGCCAGTAGTATTGGACAGTTGAGCTCTGGAAACACCATATATTTT.

The chain carries TRBV2 and TRBJ1-1, with TRBD1 matching 7 bases. The CDR3 spans 14 residues. The V gene end was trimmed by 2 bases and the J gene end by 4 bases; junction bases not matched to a gene: 4. Germline CDR1 and CDR2: SNHLY and FYNNEI. The CDR3 sequence is CASSESRQGTEAFF. The CDR3 nucleotides read TGTGCCAGCAGTGAAAGTAGACAGGGCACTGAAGCTTTCTTT.

This clone occurred once. The DNA of the CDR3 is TGTGCCAGCAGCTTAGTGGACAGAACAAACTATGCGGGCTACACCTTC. Protein: CASSLVDRTNYAGYTF. The chain couples TRBV7-2 to TRBJ1-2; D may be TRBD1 (6 bases). V lost 1 base, J lost 8 bases, and 20 bases lay in between. The CDR3 consists of 16 residues. Germline assignment: CDR1 SGHTA and CDR2 FQGNSA.

Remarks on this clone: A read error may account for a junction end that differs from germline. This sequence joins TRBV11-3 and TRBJ2-2, with 7 bases lining up with TRBD2. CDR3 length: 15 amino acids. Per germline, CDR1 SGHNT and CDR2 YENEEA. The CDR3 bases are TGTGCCAGCAGCAAACTAGCGAGGAACGCCGGGGAGCTGTTTTTT. Amino acid sequence: CASSKLARNAGELFF.